This TCR beta chain is from a study of CXCR3-negative and CXCR3-positive naive CD8 T cells. In preparing the TRB cDNA libraries, 5' RACE with UMI labels was used. TCRdb reanalyzed the 5' RACE reads and collapses them to one entry per CDR3 protein, without DNA. The sample totals 48,000 or so distinct CDR3 sequences. CDR1 is MDHEN and CDR2 is SYDVKM in the germline V gene. The CDR3 totals 17 residues. The receptor's source is a human donor in good health. Some clones in this sample may be carry-over from other donors' samples. The chain joins TRBV28 to TRBJ2-6; TCRdb returns TRBD1, unconfirmable since there is no DNA. Sample: memory CD8+ T cells from blood. CDR3: CASRPGQGSPGANVLTF.